Each of the 12 T cell receptor beta chains below was sequenced from the same sample in a study of OX40 agonist ivuxolimab in advanced cancers. Sequencing used immunoSEQ multiplex PCR; TCRdb keeps in-frame clones, though not all of them. The sample contains about 60,000 clones, about 90% of which appear only once. The sample here was CD4+ or CD8+ T cells sorted from blood, taken in a trial of the OX40 agonist ivuxolimab. The receptors stem from an adult with an advanced solid tumor such as melanoma, head and neck, liver or kidney cancer.

The chain is built from TRBV28 and TRBJ2-3; maybe TRBD2 (5 bases). CDR1 MDHEN and CDR2 SYDVKM come from the germline V gene. Deletions cut 6 bases from V and 3 bases from J, with 10 bases between. This CDR3 spans 13 amino acids. This CDR3 is CASRGSGTDTQYF. The DNA for the CDR3 is TGTGCCAGCAGAGGCTCGGGAACAGATACGCAGTATTTT.

This sequence joins TRBV27 and TRBJ2-3; TRBD1 matches 8 bases. V lost 3 bases to trimming and J lost 0 bases; unmatched junction nucleotides: 5. Germline-derived CDR1 and CDR2 are MNHEY and SMNVEV (reference sequence). The CDR3 length is 16 residues. The chain's CDR3 is CASSFRGRPSTDTQYF. CDR3 sequence (DNA): TGTGCCAGCAGTTTCAGGGGGCGACCTAGCACAGATACGCAGTATTTT.

This clone was detected once. V and J are TRBV28 and TRBJ2-5; 7 nucleotides match TRBD2. J gave up 1 base and V 3 bases, and 11 bases lay outside the gene matches. Germline V gives CDR1 MDHEN, CDR2 SYDVKM. The CDR3 runs to 17 residues. The CDR3 region is CASSFIGLADLQETQYF. DNA for the CDR3: TGTGCCAGCAGTTTCATTGGCCTAGCGGACCTCCAAGAGACCCAGTACTTC.

This chain links TRBV28 with TRBJ1-5; D is perhaps TRBD1 (5 bases). Trimming cost V 4 bases and J 7 bases, with 17 bases left between them. The CDR3 is 15 amino acids. Germline V gene sequence: CDR1 MDHEN, CDR2 SYDVKM. The CDR3 spells CASSYARVSAQPQHF. The CDR3 DNA is TGTGCCAGCAGTTATGCCAGGGTTTCGGCGCAGCCCCAGCATTTT.

This chain links TRBV7-8 with TRBJ1-1; tentative D call: TRBD1 (5 bases). Trimming shortened V by 6 bases and J by 2 bases, and 19 bases separated the two germline ends. CDR1 is SGHVS and CDR2 is FQNEAQ in the germline V gene. The CDR3 consists of 16 residues. The CDR3 sequence is CASRKSPLTVNTEAFF. DNA of the CDR3: TGTGCCAGCAGAAAAAGCCCACTGACAGTAAACACTGAAGCTTTCTTT. Full variable domain (missing parts from reference TRBV7-8 and TRBJ1-1): GAGVSQSPRYKVAKRGQDVALRCDPISGHVSLFWYQQALGQGPEFLTYFQNEAQLDKSGLPSDRFFAERPEGSVSTLKIQRTQQEDSAVYLCASRKSPLTVNTEAFFGQGTRLTVV.

The DNA of the CDR3 is TGCGCCAGCAGCTCAGGGACAGGGATAGGAACTAATGAAAAACTGTTTTTT. Translated: CASSSGTGIGTNEKLFF. The chain couples TRBV4-3 to TRBJ1-4, with 9 nucleotides matching TRBD1. Trimming removed 5 bases from V and 1 base from J; junction bases left unmatched: 8. The length of the CDR3 is 17 residues. Germline CDR1 reads LGHNA; CDR2 reads YSLEER.

The gene calls are TRBV18 and TRBJ1-5, with TRBD1 matching 7 bases. V gave up 6 bases and J gave up 7 bases; unmatched junction bases: 12. Looked up from germline, CDR1 is KGHSH and CDR2 is LQKENI. CDR3 length: 15 amino acids. The CDR3 spells CASSQTDRVAQPQHF. The CDR3 region has the DNA TGTGCCAGCTCTCAGACCGACAGGGTAGCCCAGCCCCAGCATTTT.

In its sample, this clone was seen a few times. V is TRBV27 and J is TRBJ2-3; D not resolved. V was trimmed by 0 bases and J by 4 bases, leaving 11 bases between them. The length of the CDR3 is 15 residues. The germline CDR1 and CDR2 sequences are MNHEY and SMNVEV (reference sequence). CDR3 in DNA: TGTGCCAGCAGTTTATCTGATGGGGTTTCAGATACGCAGTATTTT. As protein: CASSLSDGVSDTQYF.

The chain employs TRBV5-4 and TRBJ2-5; no clear D. Per the germline V gene, CDR1 is SGHNT and CDR2 is YYREEE (reference sequence). The ends were cut back, 2 bases at V and 5 bases at J, with 10 bases in the middle. The CDR3 is 13 amino acids. The CDR3 DNA reads as TGTGCCAGCAGCTTAGGCAGTGCGGAGACCCAGTACTTC. It encodes CASSLGSAETQYF. Full variable domain (outside the CDR3, taken from reference TRBV5-4 and TRBJ2-5): ETGVTQSPTHLIKTRGQQVTLRCSSQSGHNTVSWYQQALGQGPQFIFQYYREEENGRGNFPPRFSGLQFPNYSSELNVNALELDDSALYLCASSLGSAETQYFGPGTRLLVL.

The CDR3 DNA reads TGTGCCAGCAGCTTAGATCTAGCAAGGGTCAATGAGCAGTTCTTC. This sequence encodes CASSLDLARVNEQFF. This chain links TRBV7-2 with TRBJ2-1, with D possibly being TRBD2 (5 bases). The length of the CDR3 is 15 residues. CDR1 SGHTA and CDR2 FQGNSA come from the germline V gene. Trimming took 1 base from V and 6 from J, leaving 13 bases between them.

The CDR3 sequence: CASSRNLQGRGNQPQHF. CDR3 DNA: TGTGCCAGCAGCCGCAACCTCCAGGGGAGAGGGAATCAGCCCCAGCATTTT. The V and J genes are TRBV7-8 and TRBJ1-5, with D possibly matching TRBD1 (6 bases). Trimming pared 5 bases from V and 4 bases from J, leaving 21 bases between. Germline V CDR1 and CDR2: SGHVS, FQNEAQ. This CDR3 is 17 amino acids long.

The rearrangement joins TRBV19 to TRBJ1-1; D is undetermined. Germline-derived CDR1 and CDR2 are LNHDA and SQIVND (reference sequence). The CDR3 is 12 amino acids. V was clipped by 5 bases and J by 3 bases, with 7 bases between them. CDR3 nucleotides: TGTGCCAGTAGTGAACAGTACACTGAAGCTTTCTTT. This gives the protein CASSEQYTEAFF. The variable domain in full, with the rest retrieved from reference TRBV19 and TRBJ1-1, is DGGITQSPKYLFRKEGQNVTLSCEQNLNHDAMYWYRQDPGQGLRLIYYSQIVNDFQKGDIAEGYSVSREKKESFPLTVTSAQKNPTAFYLCASSEQYTEAFFGQGTRLTVV.